This T cell receptor beta chain stems from a study of blood T cells in healthy people across ages. Looking at the study overall: About one barcoded beta molecule per two T cells came from capture by template switching.

This clonotype was seen a handful of times. The junction had 10 bases not matched to a gene; V was cut back by 4 bases and J by 5 bases. Germline CDR1 reads LGHDT; CDR2 reads YNNKEL (reference sequence). The CDR3 is 15 residues long. Using a J-beta primer mix together with a sample-barcoded 5' primer, a second PCR was run for roughly 7 to 11 cycles. Each cDNA molecule was tagged by a template-switch adaptor with 12 random nucleotides. One entry per CDR3 protein results from TCRdb running MiXCR on the 5' RACE reads. In the table there are roughly 1,500,000 distinct CDR3 sequences, almost 35% of which are singletons.

This clonotype was sampled from a woman aged 25 to 39 in good health. V is TRBV3-1 and J is TRBJ1-1; 7 bases agree with TRBD1. Sequencing was performed on blood. The CDR3 coding sequence is TGTGCCAGCAGCCCCGGGGGGCAGGGGGAAACTGAAGCTTTCTTT. Residues: CASSPGGQGETEAFF. The whole variable domain, remainder taken from reference TRBV3-1 and TRBJ1-1, is DTAVSQTPKYLVTQMGNDKSIKCEQNLGHDTMYWYKQDSKKFLKIMFSYNNKELIINETVPNRFSPKSPDKAHLNLHINSLELGDSAVYFCASSPGGQGETEAFFGQGTRLTVV.